These T cell receptor beta chains were read from a single sample in a study of chronic HIV infection and antiretroviral therapy. Using its own MiXCR run on the 5' RACE reads, TCRdb lists one record per CDR3 protein. Among 30,000 to 45,000 distinct CDR3 sequences listed, 7% to 10% were seen once. Sequencing used peripheral blood. The receptor set was obtained from an adult who had HIV and had not received antiretroviral therapy, or was an uninfected healthy control (not recorded which). The CDR3 runs from the conserved cysteine through the conserved F or W. The order of the fields is D gene, V gene, J gene, clone size, CDR3 protein, CDR3 DNA. D genes are given only for firm matches. Not every row has a clone size; where given, it reads once, few, many or a size class.

D: .
V: TRBV4-2
J: TRBJ2-7
size: many
CDR3: CASGSVGYEQYF
DNA: TGTGCCAGCGGGTCGGTTGGATACGAGCAGTACTTC

D: TRBD1
V: TRBV28
J: TRBJ1-3
size: .
CDR3: CASSTGQGSGNTIYF
DNA: TGTGCCAGCAGTACCGGACAGGGCTCTGGAAACACCATATATTTT

D: .
V: TRBV6-5
J: TRBJ2-4
size: many
CDR3: CASSPGAKNIQYF
DNA: TGTGCCAGCAGTCCGGGGGCCAAAAACATTCAGTACTTC

D: .
V: TRBV27
J: TRBJ1-1
size: .
CDR3: CASSPLAGFRLTEAFF
DNA: TGTGCCAGCAGCCCACTCGCCGGTTTCAGGCTCACTGAAGCTTTCTTT

D: .
V: TRBV2
J: TRBJ2-3
size: many
CDR3: CASIPGASEGTDTQYF
DNA: TGTGCCAGCATCCCGGGGGCTAGCGAGGGCACAGATACGCAGTATTTT

D: .
V: TRBV12-3/TRBV12-4
J: TRBJ1-1
size: many
CDR3: CASSFRRGDPEAFF
DNA: TGTGCCAGCAGTTTTCGCCGGGGGGACCCTGAAGCTTTCTTT

D: .
V: TRBV5-1
J: TRBJ2-4
size: few
CDR3: CASSLGIAKNIQYF
DNA: TGCGCCAGCAGCTTGGGGATAGCCAAAAACATTCAGTACTTC

D: TRBD1
V: TRBV5-1
J: TRBJ2-3
size: .
CDR3: CASSPGQGVTDTQYF
DNA: TGCGCCAGCAGCCCTGGACAGGGCGTCACAGATACGCAGTATTTT

D: .
V: TRBV7-2
J: TRBJ2-7
size: few
CDR3: CASSSGPAGNEQYF
DNA: TGTGCCAGCAGCTCGGGACCGGCGGGGAACGAGCAGTACTTC

D: .
V: TRBV7-2
J: TRBJ1-2
size: many
CDR3: CASSPHERGYTF
DNA: TGTGCCAGCAGCCCGCACGAGAGGGGCTACACCTTC

D: .
V: TRBV7-2
J: TRBJ2-7
size: few
CDR3: CASSARAPLAYGKQYF
DNA: TGTGCCAGCAGCGCCCGGGCCCCTCTAGCGTACGGGAAGCAGTACTTC

D: .
V: TRBV27
J: TRBJ2-7
size: few
CDR3: CASSLGSTYEQYF
DNA: TGTGCCAGCAGTCTTGGCAGTACCTACGAGCAGTACTTC

D: .
V: TRBV4-2
J: TRBJ1-5
size: .
CDR3: CASSQDSLNQPQHF
DNA: TGTGCCAGCAGCCAAGATAGCTTAAATCAGCCCCAGCATTTT

D: TRBD2
V: TRBV15
J: TRBJ2-5
size: .
CDR3: CATSRDPVGGRETQYF
DNA: TGTGCCACCAGCAGAGATCCCGTGGGCGGGAGGGAGACCCAGTACTTC

D: .
V: TRBV7-9
J: TRBJ2-7
size: many
CDR3: CASSSTAWEQYF
DNA: TGTGCCAGCAGCTCCACGGCATGGGAGCAGTACTTC

D: .
V: TRBV5-1
J: TRBJ1-2
size: many
CDR3: CASSEIQGMDGYTF
DNA: TGCGCCAGCAGCGAAATACAGGGAATGGATGGCTACACCTTC

D: .
V: TRBV7-2
J: TRBJ1-5
size: few
CDR3: CASSLNGEQPQHF
DNA: TGTGCCAGCAGCTTAAATGGGGAGCAGCCCCAGCATTTT

D: .
V: TRBV28
J: TRBJ2-1
size: .
CDR3: CASSFDSSNEQFF
DNA: TGTGCCAGCAGTTTTGATTCATCCAATGAGCAGTTCTTC

D: .
V: TRBV28
J: TRBJ2-7
size: .
CDR3: CASEKLGYEQYF
DNA: TGTGCCAGCGAAAAACTAGGGTACGAGCAGTACTTC

D: TRBD2
V: TRBV7-9
J: TRBJ2-3
size: .
CDR3: CATWGSGSGHTQYF
DNA: TGTGCCACCTGGGGTAGCGGGAGCGGTCATACGCAGTATTTT

D: .
V: TRBV30
J: TRBJ1-1
size: few
CDR3: CAWSDSGRGSTETFF
DNA: TGTGCCTGGAGTGACTCGGGGCGGGGGAGCACTGAAACTTTCTTT

D: .
V: TRBV5-6
J: TRBJ2-5
size: .
CDR3: CASSLDETQYF
DNA: TGTGCCAGCAGCTTGGACGAGACCCAGTACTTC

D: TRBD1
V: TRBV5-1
J: TRBJ1-1
size: .
CDR3: CASSRQGANTEAFF
DNA: TGCGCCAGCAGCCGCCAGGGGGCGAACACTGAAGCTTTCTTT

D: TRBD2
V: TRBV28
J: TRBJ2-5
size: few
CDR3: CASSLSRTSGTQETQYF
DNA: TGTGCCAGCAGTTTATCCCGGACTAGCGGGACTCAAGAGACCCAGTACTTC

D: TRBD1
V: TRBV29-1
J: TRBJ2-7
size: many
CDR3: CSVGDRGYEQYF
DNA: TGCAGCGTTGGGGACAGGGGCTACGAGCAGTACTTC

D: TRBD1
V: TRBV5-1
J: TRBJ2-5
size: many
CDR3: CASSLAGTVQETQYF
DNA: TGCGCCAGCAGCTTGGCCGGGACAGTACAAGAGACCCAGTACTTC

D: .
V: TRBV24-1
J: TRBJ1-3
size: .
CDR3: CATSESAGNTIYF
DNA: TGTGCCACCAGTGAGTCTGCCGGAAACACCATATATTTT

D: .
V: TRBV28
J: TRBJ2-7
size: few
CDR3: CASITYQGWKYEQYF
DNA: TGTGCCAGCATCACATATCAGGGGTGGAAGTACGAGCAGTACTTC

D: TRBD1
V: TRBV28
J: TRBJ1-1
size: many
CDR3: CASSSDRGEYTEAFF
DNA: TGTGCCAGCAGTTCCGACAGGGGCGAGTACACTGAAGCTTTCTTT

D: .
V: TRBV2
J: TRBJ2-7
size: .
CDR3: CASTRQGYYEQYF
DNA: TGTGCCAGCACCCGGCAGGGATACTACGAGCAGTACTTC

D: .
V: TRBV29-1
J: TRBJ1-1
size: many
CDR3: CSDMDRGDTEAFF
DNA: TGCAGCGACATGGACAGAGGAGACACTGAAGCTTTCTTT

D: .
V: TRBV7-9
J: TRBJ1-1
size: .
CDR3: CASSRTQGAAEAFF
DNA: TGTGCCAGCAGCCGGACCCAGGGCGCTGCCGAAGCTTTCTTT

D: .
V: TRBV29-1
J: TRBJ1-2
size: medium-sized
CDR3: CSVESTYQGYGYTF
DNA: TGCAGCGTTGAAAGTACATATCAGGGCTATGGCTACACCTTC

D: .
V: TRBV18
J: TRBJ1-1
size: few
CDR3: CASSYDSELMNTEAFF
DNA: TGTGCCAGCTCATACGACAGCGAGTTGATGAACACTGAAGCTTTCTTT

D: .
V: TRBV29-1
J: TRBJ2-3
size: few
CDR3: CSVEDQGWTDTQYF
DNA: TGCAGCGTTGAAGATCAGGGGTGGACAGATACGCAGTATTTT

D: TRBD1
V: TRBV28
J: TRBJ1-4
size: few
CDR3: CASSSLRTGVEKLFF
DNA: TGTGCCAGCAGTTCCCTTCGGACAGGGGTAGAAAAACTGTTTTTT

D: TRBD1
V: TRBV28
J: TRBJ1-5
size: .
CDR3: CASSPPQGAVQPQHF
DNA: TGTGCCAGCAGTCCCCCACAGGGGGCGGTTCAGCCCCAGCATTTT

D: .
V: TRBV4-2
J: TRBJ1-6
size: few
CDR3: CASSQGLSNSPLHF
DNA: TGTGCCAGCAGCCAAGGATTGAGCAATTCACCCCTCCACTTT

D: .
V: TRBV28
J: TRBJ1-1
size: few
CDR3: CASSFPGSRNTEAFF
DNA: TGTGCCAGCAGTTTCCCGGGCTCAAGGAACACTGAAGCTTTCTTT

D: .
V: TRBV6-2/TRBV6-3
J: TRBJ1-1
size: many
CDR3: CASSYSRGEMNTEAFF
DNA: TGTGCCAGCAGTTACTCAAGAGGGGAAATGAACACTGAAGCTTTCTTT

D: .
V: TRBV2
J: TRBJ2-1
size: many
CDR3: CASSRSSAVYSYNEQFF
DNA: TGTGCCAGCAGCCGTAGCTCCGCCGTATACTCCTACAATGAGCAGTTCTTC

D: .
V: TRBV2
J: TRBJ1-4
size: few
CDR3: CASSDRAANEKLFF
DNA: TGTGCCAGCAGTGACAGGGCTGCTAATGAAAAACTGTTTTTT

D: TRBD1
V: TRBV29-1
J: TRBJ2-1
size: many
CDR3: CSVLDRDFPHEQFF
DNA: TGCAGCGTCCTGGACAGGGACTTCCCCCATGAGCAGTTCTTC

D: .
V: TRBV5-1
J: TRBJ1-1
size: many
CDR3: CASSVRGDTEAFF
DNA: TGCGCCAGCAGCGTCAGGGGCGACACTGAAGCTTTCTTT

D: TRBD2
V: TRBV20-1
J: TRBJ2-7
size: few
CDR3: CSAGTAGGDSYEQYF
DNA: TGCAGTGCTGGGACCGCGGGAGGCGACTCCTACGAGCAGTACTTC